Listed here are 31 T cell receptor beta chains from one sample, sequenced in a study of identical twins. Via MiXCR, TCRdb re-called the 5' RACE reads, giving one row per CDR3 protein. The table lists some 690,000 distinct CDR3 sequences, approximately 21% of them singletons. A further study also used this sample, focusing on T cells expressing NK-cell markers.

Sequenced: PBMCs. The receptor source for this set is a woman aged 18-29 years in good health.

This clonotype was detected many times. V is TRBV12-3 or TRBV12-4 and J is TRBJ2-7; D unresolved. The CDR3 spans 13 residues. V lost 3 bases to trimming and J lost 2 bases, with 8 bases between them. CDR3: CASSLRRAYEQYF. The DNA of the CDR3 is TGTGCCAGCAGTTTGAGAAGGGCCTACGAGCAGTACTTC.

This clonotype was detected a few times. V usage is TRBV20-1 and J usage is TRBJ2-7; 7 bases match TRBD2. The CDR3 spans 15 residues. Germline values: CDR1 DFQATT, CDR2 SNEGSKA (reference sequence). With V trimmed by 0 bases and J by 2 bases, 7 bases remained unmatched. The CDR3 loop reads CSARDHLAAAYEQYF. CDR3 in DNA: TGCAGTGCTAGAGATCATCTAGCGGCAGCCTACGAGCAGTACTTC.

The chain carries TRBV9 and TRBJ2-3; 11 bases line up with TRBD1. CDR1 and CDR2 (germline): SGDLS, YYNGEE. V lost 3 bases and J lost 7; bases outside the gene matches: 7. This CDR3 contains 15 residues. CDR3 sequence reads: CASSEADRGLHTQYF. The CDR3 DNA reads TGTGCCAGCAGCGAGGCGGACAGGGGGCTGCATACGCAGTATTTT.

The chain recombines TRBV20-1 with TRBJ2-7; 12 bases align to TRBD2. The CDR3 has 14 residues. With 6 bases clipped from V and 3 bases from J, the junction kept 6 bases outside the gene matches. Per the germline V gene, CDR1 is DFQATT and CDR2 is SNEGSKA (reference sequence). The CDR3 region has the DNA TGCAGTGCGGCACCGGGACTAGCGGGCTACGAGCAGTACTTC. It encodes CSAAPGLAGYEQYF.

This clonotype was observed a handful of times. The V call is TRBV20-1, the J call TRBJ2-5; D remains unclear. Trimming removed 0 bases at V and 3 bases at J, with 8 bases between. CDR3 length: 13 amino acids. Germline V gene data show CDR1 as DFQATT and CDR2 as SNEGSKA (reference sequence). The CDR3 DNA is TGCAGTGCTAGAGATCGCCCTAAAGAGACCCAGTACTTC. Amino acids: CSARDRPKETQYF.

CDR3 bases: TGTGCCACCACCCGAGTGGGGGGCCAAGAGACCCAGTACTTC. Encoded protein: CATTRVGGQETQYF. The V and J genes are TRBV12-3 or TRBV12-4 and TRBJ2-5; D is perhaps TRBD2 (6 bases). CDR3 size: 14 residues. Trimming stripped 10 bases from V and 1 base from J, with 16 bases between.

V and J are TRBV7-9 and TRBJ2-3; tentative D call: TRBD2 (6 bases). CDR1 and CDR2 from the germline V gene are SEHNR and FQNEAQ (reference sequence). This CDR3 has 15 amino acids. The V gene lost 6 bases and the J gene lost 0 bases, with 13 bases spanning the gap. CDR3 sequence: CASSSTRGSTDTQYF. The CDR3 nucleotides are TGTGCCAGCAGTTCGACTAGGGGCAGCACAGATACGCAGTATTTT. Supplemented by reference TRBV7-9 and TRBJ2-3, the full variable domain reads DTGVSQNPRHKITKRGQNVTFRCDPISEHNRLYWYRQTLGQGPEFLTYFQNEAQLEKSRLLSDRFSAERPKGSFSTLEIQRTEQGDSAMYLCASSSTRGSTDTQYFGPGTRLTVL.

The sample holds many counts of this clonotype. The chain is built from TRBV4-3 and TRBJ2-3; 8 bases match TRBD2. This CDR3 contains 15 residues. Germline-derived CDR1 and CDR2 are LGHNA and YSLEER. V lost 4 bases, J lost 5 bases, and 8 bases stayed unmatched. Here the CDR3 DNA reads TGCGCCAGCAGCCCCTCCCGGCTAGCGGGAGATACGCAGTATTTT. It codes for CASSPSRLAGDTQYF.

This clonotype was counted only a few times. J is TRBJ2-7 and V is TRBV25-1, with D unresolved. Trimming shortened V by 3 bases and J by 6 bases, and 6 bases separated the two germline ends. The germline V gene encodes CDR1 MGHDK and CDR2 SYGVNS. The CDR3 is made up of 11 amino acids. Written as DNA, the CDR3 is TGTGCCAGCAGTGACTATCGCGAGCAGTACTTC. Translated: CASSDYREQYF.

The V call is TRBV20-1, the J call TRBJ2-6, with D perhaps TRBD1 (5 bases). There are 16 residues in the CDR3. V was trimmed by 6 bases and J by 0 bases, leaving 15 bases between them. Germline V gene data show CDR1 as DFQATT and CDR2 as SNEGSKA (reference sequence). For the CDR3, the DNA is TGCAGTGCACCTGACAGCCGCATCTCTGGGGCCAACGTCCTGACTTTC. Amino acids: CSAPDSRISGANVLTF.

This clonotype was detected a few times. The chain is built from TRBV6-5 and TRBJ2-7; possibly TRBD1 for D (6 bases). Germline assignment: CDR1 MNHEY and CDR2 SVGAGI. Trimming left V 3 bases short and J 2 bases short, with 11 bases between. The CDR3 loop spans 14 amino acids. CDR3 amino acids: CASSYVQGPYEQYF. CDR3 nucleotides: TGTGCCAGCAGTTATGTACAGGGCCCCTACGAGCAGTACTTC.

This chain joins TRBV4-2 and TRBJ2-1; 8 nucleotides align to TRBD2. From germline, CDR1 is LGHNA and CDR2 YNFKEQ. V lost 0 bases and J lost 7; bases outside the gene matches: 8. The CDR3 spans 16 residues. In DNA form, the CDR3 reads TGTGCCAGCAGCCAAGATGGGGCTAGCGGGCGTAATGAGCAGTTCTTC. As protein: CASSQDGASGRNEQFF.

The gene calls are TRBV29-1 and TRBJ2-2, with D perhaps TRBD1 (6 bases). Trimming shortened V by 6 bases and J by 8 bases, and 13 bases separated the two germline ends. From germline, CDR1 is SQVTM and CDR2 ANQGSEA. This CDR3 spans 12 amino acids. This CDR3 reads CSVETGRGELFF. DNA for the CDR3: TGCAGCGTCGAGACAGGCAGAGGGGAGCTGTTTTTT.

This clonotype was seen at least ten times. The rearrangement joins TRBV12-3 or TRBV12-4 to TRBJ1-6; the D is unclear. This CDR3 is built from 12 residues. Trimming stripped 5 bases from V and 6 bases from J, with 5 bases between. The CDR3 bases are TGTGCCAGCAGTACCACTAATTCACCCCTCCACTTT. It is translated as CASSTTNSPLHF.

The chain recombines TRBV20-1 with TRBJ1-1, with 7 bases fitting TRBD1. Trimming cost V 4 bases and J 3 bases; bases outside gene matches: 8. The germline V gene encodes CDR1 DFQATT and CDR2 SNEGSKA (reference sequence). The CDR3 is made up of 14 amino acids. The CDR3 loop reads CSAKRTGLDTEAFF. CDR3 DNA: TGCAGTGCTAAACGGACAGGTTTAGACACTGAAGCTTTCTTT.

The table lists this clonotype with a few counts. V is TRBV6-5 and J is TRBJ1-1; D is undetermined. CDR1 is MNHEY and CDR2 is SVGAGI in the germline V gene. The CDR3 totals 17 residues. V gave up 0 bases and J gave up 2 bases, with 16 bases separating them. The CDR3 reads CASSYSRHVVLNTEAFF. Written as DNA, the CDR3 is TGTGCCAGCAGTTACTCCAGACACGTTGTCTTAAACACTGAAGCTTTCTTT.

This clonotype was counted only a few times. This chain links TRBV29-1 with TRBJ2-1; 8 nucleotides agree with TRBD2. J gave up 3 bases and V 4 bases, and 8 bases lay outside the gene matches. Per the germline V gene, CDR1 is SQVTM and CDR2 is ANQGSEA. CDR3 length: 15 residues. The CDR3 protein is CSVALLAGNYNEQFF. The CDR3 coding sequence is TGCAGCGTTGCCCTCCTAGCGGGTAACTACAATGAGCAGTTCTTC.

The chain uses TRBV11-2 and TRBJ2-2; D is unresolved. The CDR3 extends over 18 amino acids. With 6 bases removed from V and 8 bases from J, the gap between germline ends came to 28 bases. Germline V gene sequence: CDR1 SGHAT, CDR2 FQNNGV. The DNA for the CDR3 is TGTGCCAGCAGTTTCAAAACACTCGGCGCTGCCCATACGGGGGAGCTGTTTTTT. This encodes CASSFKTLGAAHTGELFF.

This clonotype was detected many times. The rearrangement uses TRBV5-1 and TRBJ2-7; 8 bases match TRBD1. The germline CDR1 and CDR2 sequences are SGHRS and YFSETQ. The CDR3 runs 15 residues. V was clipped by 3 bases and J by 2 bases; unmatched bases: 7. The CDR3 spells CASSYGQGVTYEQYF. In DNA form, the CDR3 reads TGCGCCAGCAGCTACGGACAGGGTGTAACCTACGAGCAGTACTTC.

This clonotype was counted at least ten times. CDR3 protein: CASSQVPGLAGERNEQFF. The CDR3 DNA is TGTGCCAGCAGCCAAGTCCCGGGACTAGCGGGAGAACGGAATGAGCAGTTCTTC. The rearrangement joins TRBV3-1 to TRBJ2-1; 14 bases are shared with TRBD2. J lost 7 bases, V lost 1 base, and 9 bases had no gene match. This CDR3 has 18 residues. Germline CDR1 reads LGHDT; CDR2 reads YNNKEL (reference sequence).

The chain combines TRBV12-3 or TRBV12-4 with TRBJ2-3, with D unresolved. The CDR3 extends over 16 amino acids. The germline V and J ends were trimmed by 6 bases and 2 bases, with 18 bases remaining between them. The chain's CDR3 is CASRSPWGQDTDTQYF. CDR3 sequence (DNA): TGTGCCAGCAGATCTCCTTGGGGTCAGGACACAGATACGCAGTATTTT.

This clonotype turned up a few times. The chain recombines TRBV15 with TRBJ2-5; TRBD1 is a possible D gene (5 bases). Per the germline V gene, CDR1 is LNHNV and CDR2 is YYDKDF (reference sequence). V gave up 3 bases and J gave up 5 bases, with 22 bases separating them. The CDR3 is 17 residues long. CDR3 sequence reads: CATSSRAGSRSRETQYF. Here the CDR3 DNA reads TGTGCCACCAGCAGTAGGGCAGGGTCTCGTTCCCGGGAGACCCAGTACTTC.

The chain carries TRBV15 and TRBJ1-2, with 8 bases fitting TRBD1. V lost 2 bases and J lost 6; bases outside the gene matches: 2. The CDR3 spans 13 residues. Germline V gene lookup returns CDR1 LNHNV and CDR2 YYDKDF (reference sequence). The CDR3 DNA reads TGTGCCACCAGCAGATTACAGGGGGATGGCTACACCTTC. Its translation: CATSRLQGDGYTF.

This chain connects TRBV10-3 to TRBJ2-1; the D is unclear. Trimming cost V 3 bases and J 7 bases, with 13 bases left between them. This CDR3 comprises 14 residues. CDR1 and CDR2 (germline): ENHRY, SYGVKD. DNA for the CDR3: TGTGCCATCAGTGAAGCCTCCCTAAGGAATGAGCAGTTCTTC. Residues: CAISEASLRNEQFF.

This clonotype was counted a few times. The chain joins TRBV7-2 to TRBJ2-1, with a possible D match to TRBD2 (7 bases). The V end was cut by 5 bases, the J end by 9 bases, with 14 bases between. This CDR3 has 13 residues. From germline, CDR1 is SGHTA and CDR2 FQGNSA. CDR3 DNA sequence: TGTGCCAGCAGCACAGGGACTATCTTTGAGCAGTTCTTC. It translates to CASSTGTIFEQFF.

This clonotype showed up just a few times. CDR3 in amino acids: CASSPRVAGNNEQFF. Written as DNA, the CDR3 is TGTGCCAGCAGTCCTCGGGTAGCGGGGAATAATGAGCAGTTCTTC. The chain carries TRBV27 and TRBJ2-1, with 8 bases aligning to TRBD2. CDR3 length: 15 residues. V trimming: 5 bases; J trimming: 7 bases; junction bases outside the gene matches: 10. Per germline, CDR1 MNHEY and CDR2 SMNVEV (reference sequence).

This clonotype has only a few counts. V is TRBV7-9 and J is TRBJ2-1; D is unresolved. The V end lost 0 bases, the J end lost 8 bases, and 5 bases lay between the germline ends. The CDR3 is 12 residues long. The germline V gene encodes CDR1 SEHNR and CDR2 FQNEAQ (reference sequence). This CDR3 reads CASSLAVHEQFF. CDR3 DNA sequence: TGTGCCAGCAGCTTAGCAGTTCATGAGCAGTTCTTC.

The V and J genes are TRBV20-1 and TRBJ2-1, with 7 bases matching TRBD2. This CDR3 contains 14 residues. V was clipped by 4 bases and J by 4 bases; unmatched bases: 7. Germline loops: CDR1 DFQATT, CDR2 SNEGSKA (reference sequence). This chain's CDR3 is CSAMSGGGYNEQFF. The CDR3 DNA sequence: TGCAGTGCTATGTCGGGGGGAGGTTACAATGAGCAGTTCTTC.

The V call is TRBV20-1, the J call TRBJ1-2, with 7 positions matching TRBD1. Germline CDR1 reads DFQATT; CDR2 reads SNEGSKA (reference sequence). V shed 0 bases, J shed 4 bases, and the junction held 2 bases outside the gene matches. The CDR3 consists of 13 residues. CDR3 nucleotides: TGCAGTGCTAGAGAGGGACAGTCCTATGGCTACACCTTC. It translates to CSAREGQSYGYTF.

A few counts support this clonotype. This chain uses TRBV12-3 or TRBV12-4 with TRBJ2-7; 7 bases match TRBD2. V trimming: 5 bases; J trimming: 4 bases; junction bases outside the gene matches: 11. The CDR3 consists of 15 residues. CDR3 DNA sequence: TGTGCCAGCAGTATCGCTAGCGGCCAGATATACGAGCAGTACTTC. Protein product: CASSIASGQIYEQYF.

The gene calls are TRBV5-5 and TRBJ2-7; tentatively, D is TRBD1 (6 bases). Germline V gene sequence: CDR1 SGHKS, CDR2 YYEKEE (reference sequence). Trimming shortened V by 0 bases and J by 4 bases, and 11 bases separated the two germline ends. This CDR3 is 14 amino acids long. The CDR3 bases are TGTGCCAGCAGCTTGGAGGTCAGGGGTTACGAGCAGTACTTC. Its translation is CASSLEVRGYEQYF.